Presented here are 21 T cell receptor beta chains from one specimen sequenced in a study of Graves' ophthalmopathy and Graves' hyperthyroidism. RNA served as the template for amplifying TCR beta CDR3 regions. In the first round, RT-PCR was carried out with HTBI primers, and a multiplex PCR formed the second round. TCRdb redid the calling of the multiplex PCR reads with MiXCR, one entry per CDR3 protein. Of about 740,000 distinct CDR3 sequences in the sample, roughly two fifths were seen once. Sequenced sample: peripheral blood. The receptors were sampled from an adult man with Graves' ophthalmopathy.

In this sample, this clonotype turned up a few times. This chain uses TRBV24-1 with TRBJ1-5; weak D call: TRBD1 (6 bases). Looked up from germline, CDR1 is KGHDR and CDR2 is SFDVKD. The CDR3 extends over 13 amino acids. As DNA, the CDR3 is TGTGCTCACCAACAGGGTTATGGTCAGCCCCAGCATTTT. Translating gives CAHQQGYGQPQHF.

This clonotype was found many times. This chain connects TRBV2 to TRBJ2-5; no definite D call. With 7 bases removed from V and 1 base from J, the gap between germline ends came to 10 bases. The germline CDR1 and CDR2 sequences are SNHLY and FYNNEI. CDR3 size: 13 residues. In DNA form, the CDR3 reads TGTGCCAGCACTCTTGAAATCCAAGAGACCCAGTACTTC. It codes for CASTLEIQETQYF.

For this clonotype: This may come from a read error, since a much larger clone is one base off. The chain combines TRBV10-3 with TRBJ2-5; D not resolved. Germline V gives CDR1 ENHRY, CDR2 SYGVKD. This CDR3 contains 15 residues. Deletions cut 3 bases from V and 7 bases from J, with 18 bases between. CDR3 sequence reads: CAISDRGLGSATQYF. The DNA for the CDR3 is TGTGCCATCAGTGACCGAGGCTTGGGGTCGGCGACCCAGTACTTC.

The CDR3 reads CASSLFDALICFWAGGHEQYF. CDR3 nucleotide sequence: TGTGCCAGCAGCTTATTTGACGCGTTGATATGTTTTTGGGCAGGGGGCCACGAGCAGTACTTC. The chain has TRBV7-9 and TRBJ2-7, with TRBD1 identical over 8 bases. This CDR3 is built from 21 residues. J lost 5 bases, V lost 2 bases, and 26 bases had no gene match. Germline CDR1 reads SEHNR; CDR2 reads FQNEAQ (reference sequence).

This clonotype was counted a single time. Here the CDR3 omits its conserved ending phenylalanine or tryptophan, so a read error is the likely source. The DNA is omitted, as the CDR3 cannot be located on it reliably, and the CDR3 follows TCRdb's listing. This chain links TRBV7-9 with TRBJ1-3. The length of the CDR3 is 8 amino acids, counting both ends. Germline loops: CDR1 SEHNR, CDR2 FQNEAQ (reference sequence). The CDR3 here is CASSLGDL.

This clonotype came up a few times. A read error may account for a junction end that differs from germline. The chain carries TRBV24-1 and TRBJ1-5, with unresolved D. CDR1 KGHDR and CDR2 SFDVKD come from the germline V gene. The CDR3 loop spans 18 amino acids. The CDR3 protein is CASSYPSPGRISNQPQHF. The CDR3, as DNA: TGTGCCAGCAGTTACCCGTCCCCAGGACGAATTAGCAATCAGCCCCAGCATTTT.

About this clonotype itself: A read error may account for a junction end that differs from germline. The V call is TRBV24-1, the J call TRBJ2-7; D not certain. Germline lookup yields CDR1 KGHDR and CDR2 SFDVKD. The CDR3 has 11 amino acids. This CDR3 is CATSDTYGQYF. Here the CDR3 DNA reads TGTGCCACCAGTGACACCTACGGGCAGTACTTC.

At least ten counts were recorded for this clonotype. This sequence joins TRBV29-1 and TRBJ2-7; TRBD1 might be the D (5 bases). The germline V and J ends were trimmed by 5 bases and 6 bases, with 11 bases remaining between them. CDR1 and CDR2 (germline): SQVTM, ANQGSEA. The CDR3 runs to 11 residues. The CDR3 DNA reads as TGCAGCGTTTTAACAGGTTCCGAGCAGTACTTC. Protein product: CSVLTGSEQYF.

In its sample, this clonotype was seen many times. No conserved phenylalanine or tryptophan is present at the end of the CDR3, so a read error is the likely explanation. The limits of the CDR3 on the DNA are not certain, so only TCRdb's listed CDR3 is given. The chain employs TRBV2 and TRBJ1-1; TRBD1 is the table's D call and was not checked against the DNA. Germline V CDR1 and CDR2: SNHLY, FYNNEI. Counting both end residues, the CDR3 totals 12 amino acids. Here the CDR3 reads CASRPLRDRWSL.

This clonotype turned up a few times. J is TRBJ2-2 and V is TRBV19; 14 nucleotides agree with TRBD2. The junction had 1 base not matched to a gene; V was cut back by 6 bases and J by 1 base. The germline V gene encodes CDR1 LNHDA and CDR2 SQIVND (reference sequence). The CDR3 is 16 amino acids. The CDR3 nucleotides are TGTGCCAGTAGCGGACTAGCGGGAGGGAACACCGGGGAGCTGTTTTTT. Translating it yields CASSGLAGGNTGELFF.

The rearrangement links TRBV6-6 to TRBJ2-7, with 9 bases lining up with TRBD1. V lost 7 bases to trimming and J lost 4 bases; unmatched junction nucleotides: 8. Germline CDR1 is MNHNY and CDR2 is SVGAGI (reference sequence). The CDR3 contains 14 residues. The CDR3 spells CASKRTGEGYEQYF. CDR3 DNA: TGTGCCAGCAAGCGGACAGGGGAAGGTTACGAGCAGTACTTC.

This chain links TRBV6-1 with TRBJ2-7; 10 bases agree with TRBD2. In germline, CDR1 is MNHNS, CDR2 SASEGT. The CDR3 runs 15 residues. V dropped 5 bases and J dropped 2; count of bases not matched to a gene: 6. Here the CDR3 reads CASSPGTSEAYEQYF. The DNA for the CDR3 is TGTGCCAGCAGTCCGGGGACTAGCGAGGCCTACGAGCAGTACTTC.

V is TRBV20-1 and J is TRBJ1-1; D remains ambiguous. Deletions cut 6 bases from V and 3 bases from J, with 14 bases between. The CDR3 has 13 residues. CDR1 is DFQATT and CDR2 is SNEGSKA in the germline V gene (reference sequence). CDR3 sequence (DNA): TGCAGTGCACCGGCCGAAGAGGACACTGAAGCTTTCTTT. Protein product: CSAPAEEDTEAFF.

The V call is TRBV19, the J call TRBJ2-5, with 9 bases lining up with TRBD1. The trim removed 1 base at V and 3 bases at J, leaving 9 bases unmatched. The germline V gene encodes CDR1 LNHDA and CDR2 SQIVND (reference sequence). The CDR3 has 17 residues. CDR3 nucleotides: TGTGCCAGTAGTATAGCTCTCGGACAGGGGAAAAAAGAGACCCAGTACTTC. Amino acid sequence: CASSIALGQGKKETQYF. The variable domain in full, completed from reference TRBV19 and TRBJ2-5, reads DGGITQSPKYLFRKEGQNVTLSCEQNLNHDAMYWYRQDPGQGLRLIYYSQIVNDFQKGDIAEGYSVSREKKESFPLTVTSAQKNPTAFYLCASSIALGQGKKETQYFGPGTRLLVL.

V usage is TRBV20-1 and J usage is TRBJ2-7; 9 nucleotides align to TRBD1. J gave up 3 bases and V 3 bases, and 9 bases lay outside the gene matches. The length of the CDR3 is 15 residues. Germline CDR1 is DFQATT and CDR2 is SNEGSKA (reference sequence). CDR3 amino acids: CSARPDRGPLYEQYF. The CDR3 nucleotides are TGCAGTGCTAGGCCGGACAGGGGCCCCCTCTACGAGCAGTACTTC.

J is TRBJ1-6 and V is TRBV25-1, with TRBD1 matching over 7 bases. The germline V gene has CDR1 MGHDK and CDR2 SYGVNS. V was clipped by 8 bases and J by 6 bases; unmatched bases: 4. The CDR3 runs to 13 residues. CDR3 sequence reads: CASSDRTNSPLHF. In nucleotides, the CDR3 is TGTGCCAGCTCGGACAGGACTAATTCACCCCTCCACTTT.

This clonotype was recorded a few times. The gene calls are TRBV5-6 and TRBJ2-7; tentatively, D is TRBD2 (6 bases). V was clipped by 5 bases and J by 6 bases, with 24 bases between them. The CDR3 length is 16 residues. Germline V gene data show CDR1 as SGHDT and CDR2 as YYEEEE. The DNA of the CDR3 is TGTGCCAGCAGTCTCCGTATCGGGACCCAGGAGGGCGAGCAGTACTTC. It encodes CASSLRIGTQEGEQYF. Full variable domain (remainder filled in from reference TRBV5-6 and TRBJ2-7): DAGVTQSPTHLIKTRGQQVTLRCSPKSGHDTVSWYQQALGQGPQFIFQYYEEEERQRGNFPDRFSGHQFPNYSSELNVNALLLGDSALYLCASSLRIGTQEGEQYFGPGTRLTVT.

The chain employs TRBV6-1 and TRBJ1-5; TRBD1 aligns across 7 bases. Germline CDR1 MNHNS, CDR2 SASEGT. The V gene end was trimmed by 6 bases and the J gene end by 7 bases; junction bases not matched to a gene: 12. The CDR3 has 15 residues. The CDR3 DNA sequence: TGTGCCAGCAGCCGCAGTGGCAGGGGACAGCAGCCCCAGCATTTT. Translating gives CASSRSGRGQQPQHF.

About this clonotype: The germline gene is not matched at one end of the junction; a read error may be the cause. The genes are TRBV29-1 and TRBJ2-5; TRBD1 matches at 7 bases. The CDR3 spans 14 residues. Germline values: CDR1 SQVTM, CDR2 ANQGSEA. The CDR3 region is CSVNRGPKQETRYF. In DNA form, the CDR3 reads TGCAGCGTCAACAGGGGACCGAAGCAAGAGACCCGGTACTTC. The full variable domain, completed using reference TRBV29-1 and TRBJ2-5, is SAVISQKPSRDICQRGTSLTIQCQVDSQVTMMFWYRQQPGQSLTLIATANQGSEATYESGFVIDKFPISRPNLTFSTLTVSNMSPEDSSIYLCSVNRGPKQETRYFGPGTRLLVL.

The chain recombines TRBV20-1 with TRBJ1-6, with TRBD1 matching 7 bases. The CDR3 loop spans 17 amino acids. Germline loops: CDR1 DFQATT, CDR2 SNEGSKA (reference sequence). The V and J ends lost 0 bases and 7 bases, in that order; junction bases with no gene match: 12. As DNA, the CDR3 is TGCAGTGCTAGAGACCTACAGGGGAGTTCGGGGAATTCACCCCTCCACTTT. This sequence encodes CSARDLQGSSGNSPLHF.

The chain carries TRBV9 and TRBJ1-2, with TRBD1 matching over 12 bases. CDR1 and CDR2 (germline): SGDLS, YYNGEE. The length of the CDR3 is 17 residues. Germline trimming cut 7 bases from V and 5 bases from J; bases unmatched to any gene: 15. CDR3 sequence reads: CASSPPHMGQGAYGYTF. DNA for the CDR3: TGTGCCAGCTCACCACCTCACATGGGACAGGGGGCTTATGGCTACACCTTC.